Presented here are 31 T cell receptor beta chains from one specimen sequenced in a study of shared clonotypes between healthy human individuals. CD45RO-negative, CCR7-positively selected cells formed the naive CD8 fraction, excluding terminally differentiated effector memory CD45RA+ cells. Repertoires were generated with immunoSEQ multiplex PCR, while TCRdb's copy carries only in-frame clones and drops some. The sample shows about 2.1 million clones, approximately 92% of them seen only once. The sequencing sample was made of naive CD8+ T cells from PBMCs. These receptors were taken from a man between 18 and 29 years old in good health. Some clones in this sample may be carry-over from other donors' samples.

As DNA, the CDR3 is TGTGCCAGCAGCAAATGCAGGGAAGAGACCCAGTACTTC. This translates into CASSKCREETQYF. The V gene is TRBV21-1, the J gene TRBJ2-5; TRBD1 reflects the table's D call only, with no check against the DNA. TRBV21-1 is termed a pseudogene. This CDR3 spans 13 amino acids.

V and J are TRBV27 and TRBJ2-7; D is unclear. Germline V gene lookup returns CDR1 MNHEY and CDR2 SMNVEV (reference sequence). Trimming left V 4 bases short and J 1 base short, with 14 bases between. This CDR3 contains 15 residues. The CDR3 DNA reads TGTGCCAGCAGTTCCCCCGGAGACCCATCCTACGAGCAGTACTTC. It is translated as CASSSPGDPSYEQYF.

For this clone: Other DNA sequences in the sample encode the same CDR3. V and J are TRBV28 and TRBJ2-2, with TRBD1 matching over 10 bases. Germline V CDR1 and CDR2: MDHEN, SYDVKM. Germline trimming cut 6 bases from V and 4 bases from J; bases unmatched to any gene: 5. The CDR3 is 15 residues long. In nucleotides, the CDR3 is TGTGCCAGCAGCCGCGGACAGGGGGGCACCGGGGAGCTGTTTTTT. This encodes CASSRGQGGTGELFF.

The J gene is TRBJ2-1, the V gene TRBV7-9; 14 bases fit TRBD2. This CDR3 has 17 amino acids. The trim removed 1 base at V and 6 bases at J, leaving 5 bases unmatched. Germline lookup yields CDR1 SEHNR and CDR2 FQNEAQ (reference sequence). CDR3 sequence reads: CASSLGTSGRFGNEQFF. Here the CDR3 DNA reads TGTGCCAGCAGCTTAGGGACTAGCGGGAGGTTTGGCAATGAGCAGTTCTTC.

This clone appeared once. The genes are TRBV9 and TRBJ2-4; perhaps TRBD1 as D (6 bases). Germline V lookup: CDR1 SGDLS, CDR2 YYNGEE. The germline V and J ends were trimmed by 4 bases and 3 bases, with 17 bases remaining between them. This CDR3 comprises 16 residues. DNA for the CDR3: TGTGCCAGCAGCCCCAGGACAGAAGCTGGCAAAAACATTCAGTACTTC. The encoded protein is CASSPRTEAGKNIQYF.

This chain connects TRBV5-6 to TRBJ1-1; D is undetermined. The CDR3 is made up of 14 amino acids. The germline V gene encodes CDR1 SGHDT and CDR2 YYEEEE. V was cut by 4 bases and J by 0 bases, with 10 bases left in between. CDR3 residues: CASSPQAMNTEAFF. The DNA for the CDR3 is TGTGCCAGCAGCCCTCAAGCAATGAACACTGAAGCTTTCTTT.

The chain uses TRBV28 and TRBJ2-7, with 7 bases that match TRBD1. Trimming at V came to 5 bases and at J to 3 bases, leaving 7 bases not matched to a gene. CDR3 size: 14 residues. Germline loops: CDR1 MDHEN, CDR2 SYDVKM. As DNA, the CDR3 is TGTGCCAGCAGTGCGACAGGGTGGATCTACGAGCAGTACTTC. Translated: CASSATGWIYEQYF. Variable domain in full (rest from reference TRBV28 and TRBJ2-7): DVKVTQSSRYLVKRTGEKVFLECVQDMDHENMFWYRQDPGLGLRLIYFSYDVKMKEKGDIPEGYSVSREKKERFSLILESASTNQTSMYLCASSATGWIYEQYFGPGTRLTVT.

The chain combines TRBV5-1 with TRBJ2-7; D uncertain. The germline gives CDR1 SGHRS, CDR2 YFSETQ. The CDR3 length is 12 residues. The ends were cut back, 4 bases at V and 7 bases at J, with 12 bases in the middle. CDR3: CASSPGSGEQYF. CDR3 nucleotide sequence: TGCGCCAGCAGCCCCGGGTCCGGAGAGCAGTACTTC.

This chain connects TRBV7-9 to TRBJ2-3; 11 bases align to TRBD2. Germline loops: CDR1 SEHNR, CDR2 FQNEAQ (reference sequence). The CDR3 spans 16 residues. Trimming removed 5 bases from V and 3 bases from J; junction bases left unmatched: 7. The CDR3 region is CASSELLAGDTDTQYF. DNA for the CDR3: TGTGCCAGCAGCGAACTACTAGCGGGAGATACAGATACGCAGTATTTT.

The J gene is TRBJ2-1, the V gene TRBV7-2; TRBD2 matches 8 bases. The germline CDR1 and CDR2 sequences are SGHTA and FQGNSA. The V gene end was trimmed by 2 bases and the J gene end by 2 bases; junction bases not matched to a gene: 2. The length of the CDR3 is 15 residues. The CDR3: CASSLTSGPYNEQFF. The CDR3 region has the DNA TGTGCCAGCAGCTTAACTAGCGGACCCTACAATGAGCAGTTCTTC.

The CDR3: CATLTGSYNQPQHF. CDR3 nucleotides: TGTGCCACCCTAACAGGGTCCTACAATCAGCCCCAGCATTTT. The chain combines TRBV28 with TRBJ1-5, with D possibly matching TRBD1 (6 bases). This CDR3 contains 14 residues. Germline V gene sequence: CDR1 MDHEN, CDR2 SYDVKM. Trimming removed 10 bases at V and 3 bases at J, with 16 bases between.

The chain employs TRBV9 and TRBJ2-5, with 7 bases that match TRBD1. With 8 bases clipped from V and 3 bases from J, the junction kept 10 bases outside the gene matches. The CDR3 is 14 residues long. The germline gives CDR1 SGDLS, CDR2 YYNGEE. The CDR3: CASSSGTEEETQYF. The CDR3 DNA reads TGTGCCAGTTCGTCCGGGACAGAGGAAGAGACCCAGTACTTC.

J is TRBJ2-7 and V is TRBV27, with TRBD1 as a possible D gene (6 bases). Trimming cost V 2 bases and J 5 bases, with 16 bases left between them. The CDR3 consists of 15 residues. Germline V gene sequence: CDR1 MNHEY, CDR2 SMNVEV (reference sequence). This chain's CDR3 is CASSLGVRGSHEQYF. CDR3 bases: TGTGCCAGCAGTTTAGGGGTCAGGGGTTCTCACGAGCAGTACTTC.

Comments on this clone: The junction does not match germline at one end; this may be a read error. J is TRBJ2-7 and V is TRBV28, with TRBD1 as a possible D gene (8 bases). The CDR3 is 15 residues long. Germline V gives CDR1 MDHEN, CDR2 SYDVKM. The CDR3 is CASSPGQGGIYEQYF. The DNA for the CDR3 is TGTGCCAGCAGTCCCGGACAGGGAGGGATCTACGAGCAGTACTTT. Using reference TRBV28 and TRBJ2-7 for the parts outside the CDR3, the full variable domain is DVKVTQSSRYLVKRTGEKVFLECVQDMDHENMFWYRQDPGLGLRLIYFSYDVKMKEKGDIPEGYSVSREKKERFSLILESASTNQTSMYLCASSPGQGGIYEQYFGPGTRLTVT.

The CDR3 here is CASSKIPNTEAFF. CDR3 nucleotide sequence: TGTGCCAGCAGCAAGATCCCGAACACTGAAGCTTTCTTT. This chain connects TRBV14 to TRBJ1-1; D remains unclear. The germline V gene encodes CDR1 SGHDN and CDR2 FVKESK. V lost 5 bases, J lost 1 base, and 8 bases lay in between. The CDR3 extends over 13 amino acids.

This sequence joins TRBV5-1 and TRBJ1-2, with D unclear. The CDR3 runs to 15 residues. V dropped 0 bases and J dropped 2 bases, with 11 bases sitting between them. CDR1 and CDR2 (germline): SGHRS, YFSETQ. The CDR3 loop reads CASSLDLGLNYGYTF. CDR3 nucleotides: TGCGCCAGCAGCTTGGACCTGGGTTTGAACTATGGCTACACCTTC.

V is TRBV11-1 and J is TRBJ2-1; D unresolved. In germline, CDR1 is SGHAT, CDR2 FQDESV (reference sequence). The CDR3 sequence is 15 residues long. V was trimmed by 3 bases and J by 0 bases, leaving 9 bases between them. CDR3 in amino acids: CASSFQASSYNEQFF. CDR3 nucleotides: TGTGCCAGCAGCTTTCAGGCTAGCTCCTACAATGAGCAGTTCTTC.

The chain employs TRBV28 and TRBJ1-2; D gene unclear. The CDR3 is made up of 14 amino acids. Per the germline V gene, CDR1 is MDHEN and CDR2 is SYDVKM. V lost 3 bases and J lost 4, with 12 bases in between. In DNA, the CDR3 is TGTGCCAGCAGTTTGACGGGCTTCAGCTATGGCTACACCTTC. Its protein is CASSLTGFSYGYTF.

This sequence joins TRBV7-8 and TRBJ2-1; perhaps TRBD1 as D (6 bases). Trimming left V 1 base short and J 7 bases short, with 14 bases between. Germline loops: CDR1 SGHVS, CDR2 FQNEAQ. There are 15 residues in the CDR3. This chain's CDR3 is CASSLDARGRNEQFF. Here the CDR3 DNA reads TGTGCCAGCAGCTTAGATGCCAGGGGAAGGAATGAGCAGTTCTTC.

This sequence joins TRBV5-6 and TRBJ2-5; TRBD2 might be the D (6 bases). The CDR3 extends over 14 amino acids. With 3 bases removed from V and 3 bases from J, the gap between germline ends came to 12 bases. Germline-derived CDR1 and CDR2 are SGHDT and YYEEEE. CDR3 residues: CASSWTTTEETQYF. The CDR3, as DNA: TGTGCCAGCAGCTGGACTACGACAGAAGAGACCCAGTACTTC.

The V call is TRBV7-8, the J call TRBJ2-7; TRBD2 matches 8 bases. V trimming: 5 bases; J trimming: 0 bases; junction bases outside the gene matches: 12. Germline V gene lookup returns CDR1 SGHVS and CDR2 FQNEAQ. The CDR3 consists of 17 residues. In nucleotides, the CDR3 is TGTGCCAGCAGCCCAACGGGGGGCGGGAGGAGCTCCTACGAGCAGTACTTC. Encoded protein: CASSPTGGGRSSYEQYF.

This clone was seen a single time. The J gene is TRBJ2-7, the V gene TRBV27, with TRBD2 matching 10 bases. Per the germline V gene, CDR1 is MNHEY and CDR2 is SMNVEV (reference sequence). Trimming took 5 bases from V and 2 from J; bases not matched to a gene: 6. This CDR3 has 15 amino acids. This CDR3 reads CASSTLGTSAYEQYF. The CDR3 coding sequence is TGTGCCAGCAGTACCCTCGGGACTAGCGCCTACGAGCAGTACTTC.

This chain joins TRBV5-1 and TRBJ2-3; 9 bases agree with TRBD1. Losses at the gene ends were 3 bases for V and 4 bases for J; bases not matched to a gene: 9. Germline V lookup: CDR1 SGHRS, CDR2 YFSETQ. This CDR3 spans 16 amino acids. Here the CDR3 DNA reads TGCGCCAGCAGCTGGCAGGGACAGGGTTTTGCAGATACGCAGTATTTT. It translates to CASSWQGQGFADTQYF.

V gene TRBV10-3 combines with J gene TRBJ2-2; D uncertain. There are 15 residues in the CDR3. V lost 3 bases, J lost 5 bases, and 13 bases lay in between. The germline gives CDR1 ENHRY, CDR2 SYGVKD. CDR3 nucleotides: TGTGCCATCAGTGACCCGGATCGACATACCGGGGAGCTGTTTTTT. It codes for CAISDPDRHTGELFF.

This clone was picked up one time. The chain links TRBV13 to TRBJ2-7; a possible D gene is TRBD2 (5 bases). The V gene's germline CDR1 is PRHDT and CDR2 FYEKMQ (reference sequence). The V end was cut by 2 bases, the J end by 3 bases, with 8 bases between. The CDR3 consists of 13 residues. The chain's CDR3 is CASSLSDYYEQYF. The CDR3 DNA reads TGTGCCAGCAGCTTAAGCGACTACTACGAGCAGTACTTC.

This clone has only one observation. Other nucleotide sequences from this sample produce the same CDR3. The rearrangement joins TRBV27 to TRBJ1-2; D remains unclear. V was clipped by 2 bases and J by 4 bases, with 8 bases between them. The CDR3 length is 13 residues. CDR1 is MNHEY, CDR2 SMNVEV, per germline (reference sequence). CDR3 in amino acids: CASSLGRTYGYTF. The DNA of the CDR3 is TGTGCCAGCAGTTTAGGACGGACCTATGGCTACACCTTC.

V and J are TRBV5-5 and TRBJ2-2; D is uncertain. The V end was cut by 1 base, the J end by 0 bases, with 10 bases between. CDR3 length: 16 residues. Looked up from germline, CDR1 is SGHKS and CDR2 is YYEKEE (reference sequence). The CDR3 protein is CASSLFRQSNTGELFF. CDR3 bases: TGTGCCAGCAGCTTGTTTAGGCAGTCGAACACCGGGGAGCTGTTTTTT.

The CDR3 is CASSLAYRPRSRNMKYEQYF. CDR3 DNA sequence: TGCGCCAGCAGCTTGGCCTACCGACCCCGAAGCCGAAATATGAAGTACGAGCAGTACTTC. This sequence joins TRBV5-1 and TRBJ2-7; D gene unclear. Germline CDR1 and CDR2: SGHRS and YFSETQ. Trimming shortened V by 0 bases and J by 4 bases, and 29 bases separated the two germline ends. This CDR3 has 20 residues.

This chain uses TRBV5-1 with TRBJ2-2; D gene ambiguous. V shed 0 bases and J shed 5 bases, with 8 bases lying between them. Germline-derived CDR1 and CDR2 are SGHRS and YFSETQ. The CDR3 sequence is 14 residues long. As DNA, the CDR3 is TGCGCCAGCAGCTTGGCTACCGGGACCGGGGAGCTGTTTTTT. This sequence encodes CASSLATGTGELFF.

The V and J genes are TRBV11-2 and TRBJ2-1; 8 bases agree with TRBD2. Per the germline V gene, CDR1 is SGHAT and CDR2 is FQNNGV. V shed 5 bases and J 6 bases; nucleotides not matched to a gene: 9. The CDR3 covers 15 residues. Here the CDR3 reads CASSRAAGGGNEQFF. The DNA for the CDR3 is TGTGCCAGCAGCCGTGCCGCGGGAGGAGGCAATGAGCAGTTCTTC.

The gene calls are TRBV5-4 and TRBJ1-5; tentatively, D is TRBD1 (5 bases). Germline V gene lookup returns CDR1 SGHNT and CDR2 YYREEE (reference sequence). The CDR3 consists of 16 residues. V shed 4 bases and J shed 6 bases, with 20 bases lying between them. CDR3 sequence: CASSPPGQGGIQPQHF. CDR3 nucleotide sequence: TGTGCCAGCAGCCCTCCCGGGCAGGGAGGGATTCAGCCCCAGCATTTT.